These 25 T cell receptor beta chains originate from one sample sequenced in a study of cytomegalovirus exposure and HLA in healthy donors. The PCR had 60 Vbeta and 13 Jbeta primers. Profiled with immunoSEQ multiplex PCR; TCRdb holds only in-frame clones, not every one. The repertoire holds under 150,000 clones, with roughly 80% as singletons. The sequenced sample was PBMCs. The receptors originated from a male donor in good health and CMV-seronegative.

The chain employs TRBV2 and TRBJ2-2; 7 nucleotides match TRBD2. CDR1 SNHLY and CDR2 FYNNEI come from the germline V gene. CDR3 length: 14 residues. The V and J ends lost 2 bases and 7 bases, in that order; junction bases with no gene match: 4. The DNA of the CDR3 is TGTGCCAGCAGTGAAACCAGCGGGGACGGGGAGCTGTTTTTT. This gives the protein CASSETSGDGELFF.

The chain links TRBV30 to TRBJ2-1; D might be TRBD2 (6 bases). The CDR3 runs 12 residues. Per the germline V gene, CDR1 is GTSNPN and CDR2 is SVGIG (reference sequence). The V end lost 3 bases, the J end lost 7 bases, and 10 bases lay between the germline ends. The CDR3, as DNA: TGTGCCTGGAGAGGCGGGGCGAATGAGCAGTTCTTC. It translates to CAWRGGANEQFF.

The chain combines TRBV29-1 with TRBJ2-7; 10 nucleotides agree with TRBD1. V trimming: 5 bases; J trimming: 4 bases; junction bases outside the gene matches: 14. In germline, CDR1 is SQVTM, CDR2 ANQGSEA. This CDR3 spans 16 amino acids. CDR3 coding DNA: TGCAGCGTTCAAAATCCCCGGGACAGGGGAACGTACGAGCAGTACTTC. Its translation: CSVQNPRDRGTYEQYF.

The CDR3 here is CASLEETQYF. CDR3 DNA sequence: TGTGCCAGCCTAGAGGAGACCCAGTACTTC. The gene calls are TRBV6-1 and TRBJ2-5; D call uncertain. Germline V gene lookup returns CDR1 MNHNS and CDR2 SASEGT. CDR3 length: 10 amino acids. V lost 8 bases, J lost 5 bases, and 6 bases lay in between.

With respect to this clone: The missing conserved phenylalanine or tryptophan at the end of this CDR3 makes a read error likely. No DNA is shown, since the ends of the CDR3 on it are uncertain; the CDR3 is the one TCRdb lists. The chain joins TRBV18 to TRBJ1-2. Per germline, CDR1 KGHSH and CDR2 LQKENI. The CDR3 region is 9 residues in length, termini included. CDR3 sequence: CASSPERSL.

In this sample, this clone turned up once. CDR3 sequence reads: CASSSTGTENYGYTF. The CDR3 nucleotides read TGTGCCAGCAGTTCCACCGGGACAGAAAACTATGGCTACACCTTC. The chain carries TRBV6-6 and TRBJ1-2; 7 bases map to TRBD1. V trimming: 4 bases; J trimming: 2 bases; junction bases outside the gene matches: 7. This CDR3 comprises 15 residues. CDR1 and CDR2 (germline): MNHNY, SVGAGI (reference sequence).

The CDR3 bases are TGTGCCAGCAGCCGTAGGACTAGCGGGAGGGCCTACTCCGGGGAGCTGTTTTTT. Amino acids: CASSRRTSGRAYSGELFF. The V call is TRBV7-9, the J call TRBJ2-2, with 15 bases aligning to TRBD2. Trimming took 5 bases from V and 6 from J; bases not matched to a gene: 10. The germline gives CDR1 SEHNR, CDR2 FQNEAQ (reference sequence). This CDR3 region has 18 residues.

The CDR3 nucleotides read TGTGCCAGCAGCTTGGCAGGCGGGGAGCTGTTTTTT. Its translation: CASSLAGGELFF. V is TRBV7-9 and J is TRBJ2-2; D gene ambiguous. This CDR3 has 12 amino acids. The germline V and J ends were trimmed by 3 bases and 7 bases, with 6 bases remaining between them. Per the germline V gene, CDR1 is SEHNR and CDR2 is FQNEAQ (reference sequence).

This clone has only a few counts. The CDR3 spells CASRYPPGTGELFF. The CDR3 nucleotides are TGTGCCAGCAGATACCCGCCAGGGACCGGGGAGCTGTTTTTT. The chain recombines TRBV27 with TRBJ2-2; D is possibly TRBD1 (5 bases). The CDR3 sequence is 14 residues long. Germline CDR1 and CDR2: MNHEY and SMNVEV (reference sequence). Trimming took off 6 bases at V and 5 bases at J, with 13 bases between the two ends.

The CDR3 DNA reads TGCGCCAGCATAAGGGGGGGGGCCCATGAGCAGTTCTTC. This codes for CASIRGGAHEQFF. The rearrangement uses TRBV10-2 and TRBJ2-1, with a weak D call TRBD2 (7 bases). Trimming cost V 7 bases and J 8 bases, with 15 bases left between them. This CDR3 comprises 13 residues. CDR1 and CDR2 (germline): WSHSY, SAAADI.

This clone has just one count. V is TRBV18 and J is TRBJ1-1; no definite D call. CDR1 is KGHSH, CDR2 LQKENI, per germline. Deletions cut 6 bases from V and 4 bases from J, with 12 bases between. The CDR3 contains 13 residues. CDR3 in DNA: TGTGCCAGCTCGCCCGGTCCGGGCACTGAAGCTTTCTTT. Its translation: CASSPGPGTEAFF.

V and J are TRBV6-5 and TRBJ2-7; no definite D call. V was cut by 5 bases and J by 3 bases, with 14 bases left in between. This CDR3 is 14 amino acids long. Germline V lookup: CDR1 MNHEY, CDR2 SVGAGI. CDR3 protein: CASSPLSPSYEQYF. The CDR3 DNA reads TGTGCCAGCAGTCCCCTCTCCCCCAGCTACGAGCAGTACTTC.

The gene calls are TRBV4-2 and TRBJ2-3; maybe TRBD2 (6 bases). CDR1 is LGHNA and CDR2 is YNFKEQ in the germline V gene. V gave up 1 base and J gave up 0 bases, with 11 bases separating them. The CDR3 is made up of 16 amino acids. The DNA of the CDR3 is TGTGCCAGCAGCCAAGTCAGACTAGACAGCACAGATACGCAGTATTTT. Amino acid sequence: CASSQVRLDSTDTQYF.

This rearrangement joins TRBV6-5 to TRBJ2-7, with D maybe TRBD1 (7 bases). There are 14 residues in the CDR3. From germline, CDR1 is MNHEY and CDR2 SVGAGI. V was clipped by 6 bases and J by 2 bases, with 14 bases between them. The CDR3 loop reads CASRRRDSPYEQYF. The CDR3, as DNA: TGTGCCAGCAGGCGGAGGGACAGCCCCTACGAGCAGTACTTC.

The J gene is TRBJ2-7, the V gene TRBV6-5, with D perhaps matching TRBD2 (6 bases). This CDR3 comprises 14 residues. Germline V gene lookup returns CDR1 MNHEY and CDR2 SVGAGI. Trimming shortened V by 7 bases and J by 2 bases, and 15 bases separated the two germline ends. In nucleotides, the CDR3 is TGTGCCAGCACCCAGGGCCGGGGGACCTACGAGCAGTACTTC. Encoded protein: CASTQGRGTYEQYF.

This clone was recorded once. In nucleotides, the CDR3 is TGCGCCAGCAGCCAAGTGGGCAGCACAGATACGCAGTATTTT. This translates into CASSQVGSTDTQYF. The gene calls are TRBV4-1 and TRBJ2-3; D is unresolved. CDR1 is MGHRA and CDR2 is YSYEKL in the germline V gene. V was trimmed by 1 base and J by 0 bases, leaving 5 bases between them. This CDR3 contains 14 residues.

This chain's CDR3 is CASSPVRGLGGGYTF. The CDR3 bases are TGTGCCAGCTCACCAGTCCGAGGCTTGGGGGGGGGCTACACCTTC. The rearrangement joins TRBV18 to TRBJ1-2; weak D call: TRBD1 (5 bases). V dropped 2 bases and J dropped 8 bases, with 18 bases sitting between them. CDR1 KGHSH and CDR2 LQKENI come from the germline V gene. This CDR3 is built from 15 residues.

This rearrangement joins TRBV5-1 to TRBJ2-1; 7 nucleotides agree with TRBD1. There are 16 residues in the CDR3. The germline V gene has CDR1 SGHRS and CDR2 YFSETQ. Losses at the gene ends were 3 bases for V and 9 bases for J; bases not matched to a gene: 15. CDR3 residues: CASSSLRDSGRGEQFF. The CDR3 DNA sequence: TGCGCCAGCAGCTCACTCCGGGACAGCGGTCGGGGTGAGCAGTTCTTC. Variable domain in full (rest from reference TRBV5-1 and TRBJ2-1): KAGVTQTPRYLIKTRGQQVTLSCSPISGHRSVSWYQQTPGQGLQFLFEYFSETQRNKGNFPGRFSGRQFSNSRSEMNVSTLELGDSALYLCASSSLRDSGRGEQFFGPGTRLTVL.

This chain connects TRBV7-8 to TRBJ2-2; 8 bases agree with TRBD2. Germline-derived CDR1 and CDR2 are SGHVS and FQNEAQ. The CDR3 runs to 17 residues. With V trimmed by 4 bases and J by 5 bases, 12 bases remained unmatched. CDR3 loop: CASSSLRSGGDTGELFF. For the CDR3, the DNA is TGTGCCAGCAGCTCCTTGAGAAGCGGGGGTGATACCGGGGAGCTGTTTTTT. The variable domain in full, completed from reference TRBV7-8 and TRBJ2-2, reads GAGVSQSPRYKVAKRGQDVALRCDPISGHVSLFWYQQALGQGPEFLTYFQNEAQLDKSGLPSDRFFAERPEGSVSTLKIQRTQQEDSAVYLCASSSLRSGGDTGELFFGEGSRLTVL.

Here the CDR3 DNA reads TGTGCCTGGAACCGGATCCCCGGGGGTGAAGCTTTCTTT. It yields the protein CAWNRIPGGEAFF. This chain joins TRBV30 and TRBJ1-1, with D perhaps TRBD1 (5 bases). V was pared by 4 bases and J by 7 bases, with 16 bases between. The CDR3 sequence is 13 residues long. The V gene's germline CDR1 is GTSNPN and CDR2 SVGIG (reference sequence). Together with reference TRBV30 and TRBJ1-1, the CDR3 gives the full variable domain: SQTIHQWPATLVQPVGSPLSLECTVEGTSNPNLYWYRQAAGRGLQLLFYSVGIGQISSEVPQNLSASRPQDRQFILSSKKLLLSDSGFYLCAWNRIPGGEAFFGQGTRLTVV.

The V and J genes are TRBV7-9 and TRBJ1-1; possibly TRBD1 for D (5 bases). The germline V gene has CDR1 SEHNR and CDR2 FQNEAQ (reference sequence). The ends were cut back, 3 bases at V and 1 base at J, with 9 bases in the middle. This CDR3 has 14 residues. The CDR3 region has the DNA TGTGCCAGCAGCTTTGGCCAGGGGAACACTGAAGCTTTCTTT. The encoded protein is CASSFGQGNTEAFF.

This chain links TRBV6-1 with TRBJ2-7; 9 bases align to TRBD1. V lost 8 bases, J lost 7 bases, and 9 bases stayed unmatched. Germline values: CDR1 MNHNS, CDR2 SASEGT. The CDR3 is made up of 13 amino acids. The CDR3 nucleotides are TGTGCCAGCGCTTGGGACAGGGTAAGGGAGCAGTACTTC. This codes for CASAWDRVREQYF.

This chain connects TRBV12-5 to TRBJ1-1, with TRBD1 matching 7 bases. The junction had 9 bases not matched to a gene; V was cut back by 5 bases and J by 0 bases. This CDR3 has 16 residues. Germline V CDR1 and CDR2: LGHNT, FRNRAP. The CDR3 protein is CASGLTQGPMNTEAFF. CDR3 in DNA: TGTGCTAGTGGTCTAACACAGGGGCCGATGAACACTGAAGCTTTCTTT.

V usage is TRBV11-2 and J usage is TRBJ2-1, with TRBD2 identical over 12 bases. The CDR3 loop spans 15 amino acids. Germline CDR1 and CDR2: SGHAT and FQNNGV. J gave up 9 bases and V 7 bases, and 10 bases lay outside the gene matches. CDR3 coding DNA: TGTGCCAGCATCGCCGGACTAGCGGGGCGAGGTGAGCAGTTCTTC. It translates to CASIAGLAGRGEQFF.

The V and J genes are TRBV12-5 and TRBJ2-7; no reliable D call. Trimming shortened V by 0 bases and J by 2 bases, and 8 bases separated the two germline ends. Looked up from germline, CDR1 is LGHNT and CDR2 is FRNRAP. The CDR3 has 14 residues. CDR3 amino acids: CASGLVHPAYEQYF. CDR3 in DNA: TGTGCTAGTGGTTTGGTACACCCAGCCTACGAGCAGTACTTC. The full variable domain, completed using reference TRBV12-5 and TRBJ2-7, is DARVTQTPRHKVTEMGQEVTMRCQPILGHNTVFWYRQTMMQGLELLAYFRNRAPLDDSGMPKDRFSAEMPDATLATLKIQPSEPRDSAVYFCASGLVHPAYEQYFGPGTRLTVT.